This TCR beta chain was profiled in a study of OX40 agonist ivuxolimab in advanced cancers. This CDR3 has 15 amino acids. CDR1 SGHTA and CDR2 FQGTGA come from the germline V gene. J gave up 5 bases and V 4 bases, and 4 bases lay outside the gene matches. This table comes from immunoSEQ multiplex PCR, and its TCRdb copy is limited to in-frame clones, with some not included. This sample yields approximately 70,000 clones, of which more than 90% are seen a single time; 4.8% belongs to the top ten. The origin of this receptor is an adult with an advanced solid tumor such as melanoma, head and neck, liver or kidney cancer. The chain is built from TRBV7-3 and TRBJ2-5, with 13 bases identical to TRBD2. The material was CD4+ or CD8+ T cells sorted from blood, obtained in a trial of the OX40 agonist ivuxolimab. In DNA, the CDR3 is TGTGCCAGCAGCTCTGGACTAGCGGGAGCGGAGACCCAGTACTTC. Protein product: CASSSGLAGAETQYF.